These 26 T cell receptor beta chains were sequenced from one sample in a study of cytomegalovirus exposure and HLA in healthy donors. 60 Vbeta and 13 Jbeta primers were used in PCR. Sequencing used immunoSEQ multiplex PCR; TCRdb keeps in-frame clones, though not all of them. Among 150,000 or so clones listed, 65% to 85% were seen once. The specimen was PBMCs. The receptor source for this set is a man aged 45-65 years in good health and CMV-seropositive.

The table lists this clone with a few counts. Here the CDR3 DNA reads TGTGCCAGCAGCACCCCAGCCGGGGGGGCGGGGTTCACTGAAGCTTTCTTT. This codes for CASSTPAGGAGFTEAFF. V is TRBV5-4 and J is TRBJ1-1, with a possible D match to TRBD1 (6 bases). Germline CDR1 reads SGHNT; CDR2 reads YYREEE (reference sequence). Trimming took off 4 bases at V and 4 bases at J, with 23 bases between the two ends. The CDR3 is 17 residues long.

The chain carries TRBV29-1 and TRBJ2-1, with TRBD2 matching over 8 bases. The V gene end was trimmed by 7 bases and the J gene end by 0 bases; junction bases not matched to a gene: 23. Per the germline V gene, CDR1 is SQVTM and CDR2 is ANQGSEA. There are 20 residues in the CDR3. This chain's CDR3 is CSAAAGLAGFAFSSYNEQFF. Written as DNA, the CDR3 is TGCAGCGCAGCTGCCGGGCTAGCGGGTTTCGCCTTTAGCTCCTACAATGAGCAGTTCTTC.

V and J are TRBV9 and TRBJ2-3, with D perhaps matching TRBD1 (6 bases). With 2 bases removed from V and 0 bases from J, the gap between germline ends came to 13 bases. Looked up from germline, CDR1 is SGDLS and CDR2 is YYNGEE. The CDR3 is 16 amino acids. CDR3 protein: CASSVGATGSTDTQYF. CDR3 nucleotide sequence: TGTGCCAGCAGCGTGGGGGCGACTGGGAGCACAGATACGCAGTATTTT.

The gene calls are TRBV28 and TRBJ2-3, with D maybe TRBD2 (6 bases). CDR1 and CDR2 (germline): MDHEN, SYDVKM. There are 15 residues in the CDR3. The germline V and J ends were trimmed by 6 bases and 0 bases, with 13 bases remaining between them. The CDR3 DNA reads TGTGCCAGCAGGGAGTGGGCGGGGAGCACAGATACGCAGTATTTT. Translating it yields CASREWAGSTDTQYF.

J is TRBJ1-4 and V is TRBV6-6; TRBD1 matches at 7 bases. CDR3 size: 14 residues. Unmatched junction bases numbered 5, after V lost 2 bases and J lost 8 bases. Germline CDR1 MNHNY, CDR2 SVGAGI (reference sequence). The DNA for the CDR3 is TGTGCCAGCAGTTACGGGGCAGGGGGGGAAAAACTGTTTTTT. Translation: CASSYGAGGEKLFF.

The chain recombines TRBV9 with TRBJ1-2, with a possible D match to TRBD1 (6 bases). The V and J ends lost 4 bases and 0 bases respectively, with 7 bases between them. CDR1 and CDR2 from the germline V gene are SGDLS and YYNGEE. The CDR3 runs to 13 residues. The CDR3 sequence: CASSNRANYGYTF. The CDR3 DNA is TGTGCCAGCAGCAACAGGGCTAACTATGGCTACACCTTC.

The chain links TRBV5-5 to TRBJ2-7; 10 nucleotides align to TRBD2. Germline trimming cut 4 bases from V and 2 bases from J; bases unmatched to any gene: 6. The germline gives CDR1 SGHKS, CDR2 YYEKEE (reference sequence). CDR3 length equals 15 residues. CDR3 protein: CASSPGLAITYEQYF. The CDR3 bases are TGTGCCAGCAGCCCGGGACTAGCGATTACCTACGAGCAGTACTTC.

In this sample, this clone turned up once. This chain's CDR3 is CASSSTRTGIAQHF. As DNA, the CDR3 is TGTGCCAGCAGTTCCACCAGGACAGGGATTGCCCAGCATTTT. The chain joins TRBV7-2 to TRBJ1-5, with 8 bases fitting TRBD1. J was trimmed by 11 bases and V by 6 bases; bases with no gene match: 12. Looked up from germline, CDR1 is SGHTA and CDR2 is FQGNSA. The CDR3 totals 14 residues.

CDR3 coding DNA: TGTGCCAGCAGCCTAAGGGGACAGACGCTCGGATCTGGGGCCAACGTCCTGACTTTC. Amino acids: CASSLRGQTLGSGANVLTF. The chain links TRBV9 to TRBJ2-6, with TRBD1 matching 7 bases. The trim removed 4 bases at V and 1 base at J, leaving 14 bases unmatched. The CDR3 loop spans 19 amino acids. Per germline, CDR1 SGDLS and CDR2 YYNGEE.

This clone was counted only a few times. The V and J genes are TRBV30 and TRBJ2-1; 11 bases map to TRBD2. V trimming: 0 bases; J trimming: 8 bases; junction bases outside the gene matches: 6. Germline V gene sequence: CDR1 GTSNPN, CDR2 SVGIG (reference sequence). The CDR3 length is 15 residues. DNA of the CDR3: TGTGCCTGGAGTGTTAATAGCGGGGGGGCCTATGAGCAGTTCTTC. This gives the protein CAWSVNSGGAYEQFF.

This clone came up a few times. The gene calls are TRBV28 and TRBJ1-5; D gene unclear. Germline CDR1 and CDR2: MDHEN and SYDVKM. The CDR3 is 12 amino acids. The V gene lost 2 bases and the J gene lost 6 bases, with 5 bases spanning the gap. The CDR3 nucleotides read TGTGCCAGCAGTTTAGCCAGTCAGCCCCAGCATTTT. This sequence encodes CASSLASQPQHF.

This clone was observed a single time. V is TRBV29-1 and J is TRBJ1-1; D is undetermined. The CDR3 is 13 residues long. The V end was cut by 4 bases, the J end by 4 bases, with 13 bases between. Germline CDR1 SQVTM, CDR2 ANQGSEA. The DNA for the CDR3 is TGCAGCGTTGTCCGAGGGTTTGTCACTGAAGCTTTCTTT. Protein: CSVVRGFVTEAFF.

This clone was recorded once. V and J are TRBV4-1 and TRBJ2-7, with D possibly matching TRBD2 (5 bases). Trimming stripped 2 bases from V and 3 bases from J, with 11 bases between. Germline-derived CDR1 and CDR2 are MGHRA and YSYEKL. This CDR3 is 14 amino acids long. CDR3 DNA: TGCGCCAGCAGCCAATTTCACGGGAACTACGAGCAGTACTTC. This encodes CASSQFHGNYEQYF.

The chain joins TRBV27 to TRBJ2-2; tentative D call: TRBD2 (5 bases). The germline gives CDR1 MNHEY, CDR2 SMNVEV (reference sequence). V lost 0 bases, J lost 3 bases, and 8 bases lay in between. The CDR3 is 15 residues long. The CDR3 protein is CASSLSGVDTGELFF. In DNA form, the CDR3 reads TGTGCCAGCAGTTTATCCGGGGTGGACACCGGGGAGCTGTTTTTT.

The chain couples TRBV5-8 to TRBJ2-3; 7 bases align to TRBD1. Trimming took 4 bases from V and 2 from J; bases not matched to a gene: 7. The CDR3 loop spans 15 amino acids. CDR1 is SGHTS, CDR2 YDEGEE, per germline. Here the CDR3 reads CASSPTGDYTDTQYF. The CDR3 coding sequence is TGTGCCAGCAGCCCTACAGGGGATTACACAGATACGCAGTATTTT.

V and J are TRBV9 and TRBJ2-1, with a weak D call TRBD2 (5 bases). CDR3 length: 15 amino acids. Between the trimmed V and J ends, which lost 0 bases and 2 bases, there was a span of 9 bases. The germline CDR1 and CDR2 sequences are SGDLS and YYNGEE. The CDR3 DNA is TGTGCCAGCAGCGTAGAGGGAGAGCCCTACAATGAGCAGTTCTTC. This sequence encodes CASSVEGEPYNEQFF.

Here the CDR3 reads CASSEGDTSGPQHF. The CDR3 DNA is TGTGCCAGCAGTGAAGGGGACACCTCCGGGCCCCAGCATTTT. V and J are TRBV2 and TRBJ1-5; a weak D match, TRBD1 (6 bases). Germline V gene lookup returns CDR1 SNHLY and CDR2 FYNNEI. V lost 1 base, J lost 9 bases, and 13 bases lay in between. This CDR3 contains 14 residues.

This clone was recorded only once. This sequence joins TRBV9 and TRBJ2-7; 7 bases line up with TRBD1. Per germline, CDR1 SGDLS and CDR2 YYNGEE. This CDR3 comprises 13 residues. Trimming at V came to 4 bases and at J to 0 bases, leaving 1 base not matched to a gene. The CDR3 sequence: CASSRDSSYEQYF. CDR3 nucleotide sequence: TGTGCCAGCAGCCGGGACAGCTCCTACGAGCAGTACTTC. Looking up the rest from reference TRBV9 and TRBJ2-7 gives the full variable domain: DSGVTQTPKHLITATGQRVTLRCSPRSGDLSVYWYQQSLDQGLQFLIQYYNGEERAKGNILERFSAQQFPDLHSELNLSSLELGDSALYFCASSRDSSYEQYFGPGTRLTVT.

The chain has TRBV4-2 and TRBJ1-2, with TRBD1 identical over 8 bases. Germline CDR1 reads LGHNA; CDR2 reads YNFKEQ. The CDR3 has 14 amino acids. J was trimmed by 7 bases and V by 2 bases; bases with no gene match: 6. The CDR3 DNA reads TGTGCCAGCAGCCAACCGGACAGGGAGGGTGGCTACACCTTC. This translates into CASSQPDREGGYTF.

This clone was counted only a few times. The chain joins TRBV5-6 to TRBJ2-7; 11 bases agree with TRBD1. From germline, CDR1 is SGHDT and CDR2 YYEEEE. There are 15 residues in the CDR3. Trimming took 4 bases from V and 11 from J; bases not matched to a gene: 14. DNA for the CDR3: TGTGCCAGCAGCCCGAACGTCGGGACAGGGGGTCGGAAGTACTTC. Its translation: CASSPNVGTGGRKYF.

In this sample, this clone turned up a few times. This rearrangement joins TRBV5-4 to TRBJ2-3; tentatively, D is TRBD2 (6 bases). Germline CDR1 SGHNT, CDR2 YYREEE (reference sequence). The CDR3 covers 14 residues. Between the trimmed V and J ends, which lost 5 bases and 0 bases, there was a span of 10 bases. The CDR3 sequence is CASSGDFSTDTQYF. CDR3 DNA: TGTGCCAGCAGTGGGGACTTTAGCACAGATACGCAGTATTTT.

About this clone itself: At one of its ends the junction is not consistent with the germline gene, which may arise from a read error. The V gene is TRBV7-7, the J gene TRBJ2-5; maybe TRBD1 (5 bases). Germline CDR1 and CDR2: SSHAT and FNYEAQ (reference sequence). This CDR3 is built from 11 residues. The CDR3 bases are TGTGCTAGCAGCTCAGGGGAGACCCAGTACTTC. Protein: CASSSGETQYF.

The gene calls are TRBV25-1 and TRBJ1-4; TRBD1 is a possible D gene (5 bases). V lost 3 bases, J lost 8 bases, and 13 bases lay in between. Germline lookup yields CDR1 MGHDK and CDR2 SYGVNS. The CDR3 extends over 14 amino acids. CDR3 sequence reads: CASSDRQGWEKLFF. The CDR3 DNA is TGTGCCAGCAGTGATCGCCAGGGCTGGGAAAAACTGTTTTTT.

J is TRBJ2-5 and V is TRBV5-1; a possible D gene is TRBD2 (5 bases). Per germline, CDR1 SGHRS and CDR2 YFSETQ. Between the trimmed V and J ends, which lost 0 bases and 2 bases, there was a span of 5 bases. This CDR3 is built from 13 residues. The CDR3 region has the DNA TGCGCCAGCAGCTTGGGGACTCAAGAGACCCAGTACTTC. Translation: CASSLGTQETQYF.

The chain recombines TRBV5-4 with TRBJ2-3, with 8 bases matching TRBD2. The CDR3 length is 16 residues. After removal of 1 base from V and 1 base from J, the junction contained 5 bases not matched to a gene. Looked up from germline, CDR1 is SGHNT and CDR2 is YYREEE (reference sequence). The CDR3 loop is CASSLLNSGGTDTQYF. The CDR3 nucleotides are TGTGCCAGCAGCTTGTTGAATAGCGGGGGCACAGATACGCAGTATTTT. Supplemented by reference TRBV5-4 and TRBJ2-3, the full variable domain reads ETGVTQSPTHLIKTRGQQVTLRCSSQSGHNTVSWYQQALGQGPQFIFQYYREEENGRGNFPPRFSGLQFPNYSSELNVNALELDDSALYLCASSLLNSGGTDTQYFGPGTRLTVL.

This chain connects TRBV28 to TRBJ1-5; the D gene is possibly TRBD1 (5 bases). Trimming stripped 3 bases from V and 6 bases from J, with 18 bases between. The CDR3 loop spans 16 amino acids. The germline gives CDR1 MDHEN, CDR2 SYDVKM. CDR3 in DNA: TGTGCCAGCAGTTTTTCCGACGCTTGGGGGGTTCAGCCCCAGCATTTT. This gives the protein CASSFSDAWGVQPQHF.